The clone carrying this T cell receptor (beta chain) was counted at least ten times. The antigen is not known. This entry is derived from a study of T-cell reconstitution after alpha-beta-depleted transplantation in children. The authors prepared the TCRbeta library with unique molecular identifiers. TCRdb reanalysed the PCR reads using MiXCR and keeps one entry per CDR3 protein. This sample has around 450,000 distinct CDR3 sequences; over 9.5% occur once, and the top ten carry approximately 2%. Germline CDR1 is SGHVS and CDR2 is FNYEAQ. The CDR3 is 15 residues long. V shed 1 base and J 5 bases; nucleotides not matched to a gene: 2. Findings and limits, study-wide: Surviving recipient cells, namely T cells and thymic progenitors, were the source of high day-60 TCRbeta diversity in some patients.

Sequenced material: PBMCs, taken before TCRalphabeta/CD19-depleted stem cell transplant. The chain combines TRBV7-6 with TRBJ2-1, with TRBD1 matching over 10 bases. This clonotype was sampled from a child aged 2-9 years with inherited bone marrow failure, due to receive a stem cell transplant. CDR3 residues: CASSLDGTGDNEQFF. The CDR3, as DNA: TGTGCCAGCAGCTTAGACGGGACAGGGGACAATGAGCAGTTCTTC.